This TCR beta chain appears in the sequencing data of a study of T cell responses to AZD1222 COVID-19 vaccine. Notes on the study in general: The study reported that nearly half of spike-specific TCRs target unmutated variant regions.

This table comes from immunoSEQ multiplex PCR, and its TCRdb copy is limited to in-frame clones, with some not included. The table has about 140,000 clones, about 91% seen once; the top ten hold approximately 2.6%. In regard to this clone: The antigen is undetermined.

The CDR3 has 12 residues. CDR1 and CDR2 from the germline V gene are MNHNY and SVGAGI (reference sequence). Trimming removed 0 bases from V and 4 bases from J, with 3 bases in between. The genes are TRBV6-6 and TRBJ1-1; D is unclear. The input for sequencing was peripheral blood, taken on day 0 of AZD1222 vaccination. The receptor was derived from an adult in good health. The CDR3: CASSYSVTEAFF. The CDR3 DNA sequence: TGTGCCAGCAGTTACTCGGTCACTGAAGCTTTCTTT.